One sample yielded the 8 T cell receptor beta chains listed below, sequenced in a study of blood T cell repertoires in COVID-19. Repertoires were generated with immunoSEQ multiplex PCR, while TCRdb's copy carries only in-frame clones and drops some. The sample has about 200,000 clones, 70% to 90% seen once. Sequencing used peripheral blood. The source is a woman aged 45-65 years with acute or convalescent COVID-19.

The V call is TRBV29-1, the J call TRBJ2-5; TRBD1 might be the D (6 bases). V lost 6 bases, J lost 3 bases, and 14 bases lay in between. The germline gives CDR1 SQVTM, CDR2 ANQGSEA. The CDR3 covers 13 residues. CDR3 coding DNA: TGCAGCGTGGTCCGGGACACCGAAGAGACCCAGTACTTC. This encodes CSVVRDTEETQYF.

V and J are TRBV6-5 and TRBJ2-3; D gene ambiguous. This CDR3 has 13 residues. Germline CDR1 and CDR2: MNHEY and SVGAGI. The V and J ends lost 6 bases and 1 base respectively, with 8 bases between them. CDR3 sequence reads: CASRRRGTDTQYF. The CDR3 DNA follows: TGTGCCAGCAGGCGACGGGGCACAGATACGCAGTATTTT.

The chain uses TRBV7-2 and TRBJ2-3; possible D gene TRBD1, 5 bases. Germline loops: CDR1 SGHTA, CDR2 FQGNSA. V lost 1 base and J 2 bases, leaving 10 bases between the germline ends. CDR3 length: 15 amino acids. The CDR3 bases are TGTGCCAGCAGCTTAGGAAGGGGCCCCACAGATACGCAGTATTTT. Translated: CASSLGRGPTDTQYF.

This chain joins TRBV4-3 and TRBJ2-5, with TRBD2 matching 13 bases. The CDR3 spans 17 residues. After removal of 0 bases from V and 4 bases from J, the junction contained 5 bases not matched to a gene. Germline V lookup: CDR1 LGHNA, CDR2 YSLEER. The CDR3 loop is CASSQDLRTSGGETQYF. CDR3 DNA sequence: TGCGCCAGCAGCCAAGATCTCCGGACTAGCGGGGGAGAGACCCAGTACTTC.

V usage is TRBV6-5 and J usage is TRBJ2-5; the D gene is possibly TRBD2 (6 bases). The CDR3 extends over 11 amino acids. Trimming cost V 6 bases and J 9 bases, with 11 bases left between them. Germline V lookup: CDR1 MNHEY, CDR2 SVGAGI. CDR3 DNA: TGTGCCAGCAGGGAGGGTCTCCCCCAGTACTTC. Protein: CASREGLPQYF.

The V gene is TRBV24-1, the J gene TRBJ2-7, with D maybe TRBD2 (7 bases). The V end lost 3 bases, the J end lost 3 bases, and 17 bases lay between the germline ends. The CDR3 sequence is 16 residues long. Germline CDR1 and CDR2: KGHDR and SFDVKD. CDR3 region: CATSDNSKGGVYEQYF. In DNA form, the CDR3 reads TGTGCCACCAGTGATAATTCCAAGGGGGGGGTCTACGAGCAGTACTTC.

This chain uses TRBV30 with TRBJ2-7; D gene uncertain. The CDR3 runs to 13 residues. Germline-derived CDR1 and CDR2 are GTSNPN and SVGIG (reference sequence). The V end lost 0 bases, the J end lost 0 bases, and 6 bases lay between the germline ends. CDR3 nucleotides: TGTGCCTGGAGTGTACTCTTCTCCTACGAGCAGTACTTC. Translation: CAWSVLFSYEQYF.

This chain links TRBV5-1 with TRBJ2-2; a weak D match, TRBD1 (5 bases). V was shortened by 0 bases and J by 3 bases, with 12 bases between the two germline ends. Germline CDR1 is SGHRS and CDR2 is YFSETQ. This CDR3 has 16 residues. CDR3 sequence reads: CASSLVLGAYTGELFF. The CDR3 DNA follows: TGCGCCAGCAGCTTGGTCCTAGGGGCGTACACCGGGGAGCTGTTTTTT.